This TCR beta chain comes out of a study of B cell selection in AIRE deficiency. Trimming shortened V by 6 bases and J by 3 bases, and 19 bases separated the two germline ends. The germline V gene has CDR1 SQVTM and CDR2 ANQGSEA. CDR3 size: 15 residues. Study observations and caveats: Roughly a third of healthy-shared Treg TCRbeta sequences appeared in patient Tconv cells.

A remark on this clone: No antigen is known for it.

The protocol was immunoSEQ multiplex PCR, while the TCRdb copy is restricted to in-frame clones and leaves out a portion. Here the sample spans tens of thousands of clones, 95% to 98% being singletons. CD4+CD127+ cells were sorted as the conventional CD4 T cells. The chain carries TRBV29-1 and TRBJ2-3; a weak D match, TRBD2 (6 bases). Material: conventional CD4+ T cells sorted from PBMCs. This TCR was sampled from a human donor with AIRE deficiency. The CDR3: CSVNGLLLRTDTQYF. The CDR3 bases are TGCAGCGTGAACGGACTACTACTTCGGACAGATACGCAGTATTTT.